The 21 T cell receptor beta chains given below trace back to one sample, sequenced in a study of T cell responses to AZD1222 COVID-19 vaccine. The method was immunoSEQ multiplex PCR; TCRdb's version includes in-frame clones alone and lacks a portion of them. The table shows 93,000 or so clones, with 88% occurring only once. The sample here was peripheral blood, taken on day 0 of AZD1222 vaccination. The source of these receptors is an adult in good health.

CDR3 nucleotides: TGTGCCACTGTCGGACAGGGGATTTTAGGAGATACGCAGTATTTT. Residues: CATVGQGILGDTQYF. The V call is TRBV7-6, the J call TRBJ2-3, with 9 bases identical to TRBD1. The germline CDR1 and CDR2 sequences are SGHVS and FNYEAQ. V gave up 10 bases and J gave up 5 bases; unmatched junction bases: 13. The CDR3 covers 15 residues. Filled out from reference TRBV7-6 and TRBJ2-3, the complete variable domain reads GAGVSQSPRYKVTKRGQDVALRCDPISGHVSLYWYRQALGQGPEFLTYFNYEAQQDKSGLPNDRFSAERPEGSISTLTIQRTEQRDSAMYRCATVGQGILGDTQYFGPGTRLTVL.

CDR3 sequence reads: CASSQSTGREPQHF. The DNA of the CDR3 is TGTGCCAGCAGCCAATCGACGGGCAGAGAGCCCCAGCATTTT. The J gene is TRBJ1-5, the V gene TRBV3-1 (or the pseudogene TRBV3-2); D is undetermined. The germline V gene encodes CDR1 LGHDT and CDR2 YNNKEL (reference sequence). The CDR3 runs 14 residues. Trimming removed 2 bases at V and 8 bases at J, with 13 bases between.

CDR3 sequence reads: CASSSVAGVYEQYF. CDR3 bases: TGCGCCAGTTCTTCGGTAGCGGGAGTCTACGAGCAGTACTTC. V gene TRBV5-1 combines with J gene TRBJ2-7; 9 positions agree with TRBD2. CDR3 length: 14 amino acids. Trimming took 8 bases from V and 3 from J; bases not matched to a gene: 9. CDR1 and CDR2 from the germline V gene are SGHRS and YFSETQ.

The chain joins TRBV29-1 to TRBJ1-2; 8 bases align to TRBD1. There are 16 residues in the CDR3. The V segment lost 4 bases and the J segment 6 bases; nucleotides outside the gene matches: 16. The germline V gene encodes CDR1 SQVTM and CDR2 ANQGSEA. CDR3 sequence: CSVGISPGTGSNGYTF. The CDR3 DNA reads as TGCAGCGTTGGAATCTCCCCCGGGACAGGTTCGAATGGCTACACCTTC.

The chain couples TRBV10-2 to TRBJ1-5, with TRBD1 as a possible D gene (5 bases). The V gene's germline CDR1 is WSHSY and CDR2 SAAADI. Trimming stripped 6 bases from V and 5 bases from J, with 20 bases between. This CDR3 comprises 16 residues. CDR3 sequence (DNA): TGCGCCAGCAGGGCGGACCGGACAAGGGTGGATCAGCCCCAGCATTTT. Its translation: CASRADRTRVDQPQHF.

This chain joins TRBV19 and TRBJ1-5, with a possible D match to TRBD1 (6 bases). Deletions cut 4 bases from V and 0 bases from J, with 10 bases between. The CDR3 covers 15 residues. The germline V gene encodes CDR1 LNHDA and CDR2 SQIVND (reference sequence). The CDR3 sequence is CASSSLTGSNQPQHF. The CDR3 nucleotides read TGTGCCAGTAGTAGCTTGACAGGTAGCAATCAGCCCCAGCATTTT.

This chain uses TRBV27 with TRBJ1-1; 8 positions agree with TRBD1. Germline V gene sequence: CDR1 MNHEY, CDR2 SMNVEV (reference sequence). V lost 4 bases and J lost 8; bases outside the gene matches: 9. The CDR3 sequence is 14 residues long. The CDR3 region has the DNA TGTGCCAGCAGTTCCCTAACAGGGGGGGAGGAAGCTTTCTTT. Protein: CASSSLTGGEEAFF.

The chain recombines TRBV7-9 with TRBJ2-7; 9 positions match TRBD1. CDR1 and CDR2 from the germline V gene are SEHNR and FQNEAQ (reference sequence). CDR3 length equals 15 residues. With V trimmed by 2 bases and J by 1 base, 3 bases remained unmatched. The CDR3 DNA reads TGTGCCAGCAGCTTAACGACAGGGGGTTCCTACGAGCAGTACTTC. This translates into CASSLTTGGSYEQYF.

The chain couples TRBV6-5 to TRBJ1-3; D remains unclear. Trimming removed 2 bases from V and 4 bases from J, with 12 bases in between. This CDR3 comprises 15 residues. Per germline, CDR1 MNHEY and CDR2 SVGAGI. The DNA of the CDR3 is TGTGCCAGCAGTTACGATCCGACGGGAGGAAACACCATATATTTT. The encoded protein is CASSYDPTGGNTIYF.

This clone has just one count. This chain uses TRBV6-2 or TRBV6-3 with TRBJ1-1; D may be TRBD1 (5 bases). Germline-derived CDR1 and CDR2 are MNHEY and SVGEGT. The CDR3 is 17 amino acids. V was shortened by 2 bases and J by 1 base, with 17 bases between the two germline ends. The CDR3 sequence is CASSYPFSGERNTEAFF. The CDR3 DNA is TGTGCCAGCAGTTACCCCTTCTCGGGGGAAAGGAACACTGAAGCTTTCTTT.

The V and J genes are TRBV4-3 and TRBJ1-4; no reliable D call. Trimming stripped 1 base from V and 8 bases from J, with 17 bases between. Germline loops: CDR1 LGHNA, CDR2 YSLEER. This CDR3 has 16 amino acids. CDR3 sequence reads: CASSQGDMSSLEKLFF. DNA for the CDR3: TGCGCCAGCAGCCAAGGAGATATGTCTTCGTTAGAAAAACTGTTTTTT.

The chain employs TRBV2 and TRBJ1-4; no clear D gene. The CDR3 runs to 11 residues. V was pared by 5 bases and J by 5 bases, with 3 bases between. The V gene's germline CDR1 is SNHLY and CDR2 FYNNEI. The CDR3 is CASSRNEKLFF. The DNA of the CDR3 is TGTGCCAGCAGTAGGAATGAAAAACTGTTTTTT.

V gene TRBV13 combines with J gene TRBJ1-3; D gene unclear. CDR1 is PRHDT, CDR2 FYEKMQ, per germline (reference sequence). The V gene lost 5 bases and the J gene lost 0 bases, with 11 bases spanning the gap. CDR3 length: 15 residues. CDR3 in DNA: TGTGCCAGCAGCCGCGGACGTAGCTCTGGAAACACCATATATTTT. It encodes CASSRGRSSGNTIYF.

This sequence joins TRBV7-2 and TRBJ2-1; D might be TRBD2 (5 bases). The germline V gene has CDR1 SGHTA and CDR2 FQGNSA. The CDR3 sequence is 14 residues long. Trimming removed 6 bases at V and 9 bases at J, with 18 bases between. The CDR3 sequence: CASRLRGSSIEQFF. For the CDR3, the DNA is TGTGCCAGCAGACTAAGAGGGAGTAGTATTGAGCAGTTCTTC.

The V and J genes are TRBV18 and TRBJ1-6; TRBD1 matches 8 bases. Germline-derived CDR1 and CDR2 are KGHSH and LQKENI. The CDR3 has 14 amino acids. The V segment lost 4 bases and the J segment 17 bases; nucleotides outside the gene matches: 13. CDR3 loop: CASSLGTGQERVHF. The CDR3 DNA follows: TGTGCCAGCTCACTAGGGACAGGTCAAGAGAGGGTCCACTTT.

This clone showed up just a few times. The chain carries TRBV24-1 and TRBJ2-1, with TRBD2 as a possible D gene (5 bases). The CDR3 runs to 13 residues. Germline V gives CDR1 KGHDR, CDR2 SFDVKD. Trimming stripped 11 bases from V and 4 bases from J, with 14 bases between. The CDR3 is CASEEDQYNEQFF. CDR3 nucleotide sequence: TGTGCCAGCGAGGAGGACCAGTACAATGAGCAGTTCTTC.

DNA of the CDR3: TGTGCCAGCAGCTTAATCCCAGGTCCCAACTATGGCTACACCTTC. This encodes CASSLIPGPNYGYTF. This chain connects TRBV11-2 to TRBJ1-2; D is ambiguous. Germline CDR1 reads SGHAT; CDR2 reads FQNNGV. The CDR3 length is 15 residues. Trimming took off 2 bases at V and 2 bases at J, with 12 bases between the two ends.

This chain connects TRBV5-8 to TRBJ2-3; 10 nucleotides align to TRBD2. V was pared by 4 bases and J by 3 bases, with 8 bases of the junction left unmatched. The V gene's germline CDR1 is SGHTS and CDR2 YDEGEE. The CDR3 has 16 residues. The CDR3 protein is CASSKRAGGGTDTQYF. The CDR3 DNA reads TGTGCCAGCAGCAAGCGAGCGGGGGGGGGAACAGATACGCAGTATTTT.

In the case of this clone: Because the CDR3 is missing its conserved closing phenylalanine or tryptophan, this is likely a read error. Because the CDR3's place on the DNA is in doubt, the DNA is left out and the CDR3 is given as listed by TCRdb. The chain carries TRBV2 and TRBJ1-2. The CDR3 is 11 residues long, counting both termini. Germline-derived CDR1 and CDR2 are SNHLY and FYNNEI. The CDR3 reads CASSTNRAPAL.

This chain uses TRBV5-8 with TRBJ1-5, with 8 bases fitting TRBD1. This CDR3 has 14 residues. V lost 5 bases and J lost 6; bases outside the gene matches: 7. Germline V gene lookup returns CDR1 SGHTS and CDR2 YDEGEE. Here the CDR3 DNA reads TGTGCCAGCAGTTACGGACAGGGCAGTCAGCCCCAGCATTTT. Translating gives CASSYGQGSQPQHF.

V usage is TRBV3-1 (or the pseudogene TRBV3-2) and J usage is TRBJ1-1; weak D call: TRBD1 (5 bases). With 3 bases removed from V and 8 bases from J, the gap between germline ends came to 16 bases. This CDR3 region has 14 residues. Germline V gene data show CDR1 as LGHDT and CDR2 as YNNKEL (reference sequence). The CDR3 coding sequence is TGTGCCAGCAGCCATAACACTGGGACGGCAGAAGCTTTCTTT. Its protein product is CASSHNTGTAEAFF.